This entry lists 4 T cell receptor beta chains sequenced from one sample in a study of cytotoxic CD8 clonotypes in ibrutinib-treated CLL. This table comes from immunoSEQ multiplex PCR, and its TCRdb copy is limited to in-frame clones, with some not included. The sample has about 140,000 clones, 77% seen once. The sequenced sample was PBMCs, obtained after 12 months of ibrutinib treatment. These receptors were taken from a human donor with chronic lymphocytic leukemia.

The chain couples TRBV7-2 to TRBJ1-1, with D perhaps TRBD1 (5 bases). This CDR3 comprises 15 residues. V was pared by 5 bases and J by 4 bases, with 17 bases between. CDR1 SGHTA and CDR2 FQGNSA come from the germline V gene. The CDR3 loop reads CASSAHRDPSTEAFF. The CDR3 nucleotides are TGTGCCAGCAGCGCTCACCGGGACCCCAGCACTGAAGCTTTCTTT.

This clone was seen more than once but under ten times. This sequence joins TRBV30 and TRBJ1-4, with unresolved D. Germline assignment: CDR1 GTSNPN and CDR2 SVGIG (reference sequence). The CDR3 is 11 residues long. V lost 2 bases and J lost 8, with 6 bases in between. CDR3 sequence: CAWSPGEKLFF. CDR3 in DNA: TGTGCCTGGAGTCCGGGGGAAAAACTGTTTTTT.

The chain carries TRBV11-2 and TRBJ1-3; TRBD1 agrees at 7 bases. This CDR3 comprises 15 residues. Germline V CDR1 and CDR2: SGHAT, FQNNGV. V gave up 4 bases and J gave up 0 bases; unmatched junction bases: 3. CDR3 DNA: TGTGCCAGCAGCTGGGGACAGCTCTCTGGAAACACCATATATTTT. Amino acids: CASSWGQLSGNTIYF.

The chain employs TRBV6-5 and TRBJ2-1; D assignment may be TRBD1 or TRBD2 (5 bases each). Germline CDR1 and CDR2: MNHEY and SVGAGI. The CDR3 length is 11 residues. Trimming left V 2 bases short and J 11 bases short, with 7 bases between. CDR3 sequence reads: CASSYLGQQFF. The CDR3 bases are TGTGCCAGCAGTTACCTGGGACAGCAGTTCTTC.